This T cell receptor (beta chain) is from a study of CD8 T cells in Susac syndrome. Study information: Sequenced Susac syndrome patients included more than 5 with active disease and eight who were in remission. Each patient with Susac syndrome, at the time of blood draw, was therapy-naive, on corticosteroids, or on intravenous immunoglobulin alone.

The CDR3 loop spans 12 amino acids. Trimming stripped 4 bases from V and 12 bases from J, with 17 bases between. Germline CDR1 SGDLS, CDR2 YYNGEE. This clonotype showed up just once. RNA in amounts of roughly 0.45 to 1 ug was reverse transcribed with random hexamers. By means of immunoSEQ multiplex PCR, TCR beta CDR3 spanning 54 Vbeta and 13 Jbeta underwent amplification. From the immunoSEQ multiplex PCR reads, TCRdb called clonotypes with MiXCR, one entry per CDR3 protein. The sample yields some 160,000 distinct CDR3 sequences, 94% seen once. Peripheral blood CD8+ and CD4+ T cells were profiled by TCR beta sequencing.

The chain has TRBV9 and TRBJ2-7, with TRBD1 as a possible D gene (6 bases). The sequence was obtained from a human donor with Susac syndrome. The sample consisted of CD4+ T cells from PBMCs. CDR3 amino acids: CASSPPRTAAYF. The CDR3 coding sequence is TGTGCCAGCAGCCCTCCAAGGACAGCGGCGTACTTC.